A selection of T cell receptor beta chains follows, all from one sample in a study of CD8 T cells in ankylosing spondylitis. Each CDR3 protein is one row after TCRdb ran MiXCR on the 5' RACE reads. The profile shows 50,000 to 70,000 distinct CDR3 sequences, approximately 6% of them singletons. Sequenced: synovial fluid, either unsorted or a sorted T cell fraction (not recorded which). These receptors all stem from a male donor with ankylosing spondylitis. The CDR3 runs from the conserved cysteine through the conserved F or W. The D gene is left open where the match is weak. Rows give clone size only sometimes, using once, few, many, or a class for an expanded clone.

CDR3aa,CDR3nt,d_gene,j_gene,abundance,v_gene
CAISGADGTGELFF,TGTGCCATCAGTGGAGCTGACGGGACCGGGGAGCTGTTTTTT,-,TRBJ2-2,many,TRBV10-3
CASSEYATENGYTF,TGTGCCAGCAGTGAATATGCGACAGAAAATGGCTACACCTTC,-,TRBJ1-2,few,TRBV2
CASSVQDTQYF,TGTGCCAGCAGCGTCCAAGATACGCAGTATTTT,-,TRBJ2-3,-,TRBV12-3/TRBV12-4
CASSLERDRELNTYEQYF,TGTGCCAGCAGCCTTGAGCGGGACAGGGAACTCAATACCTACGAGCAGTACTTC,TRBD1,TRBJ2-7,few,TRBV3-1
CSGSSGSTDTQYF,TGCAGCGGTTCTAGCGGGTCCACAGATACGCAGTATTTT,TRBD2,TRBJ2-3,-,TRBV29-1
CASSGPTGLTDTQYF,TGTGCCAGCAGCGGGCCGACAGGGCTCACAGATACGCAGTATTTT,TRBD1,TRBJ2-3,many,TRBV2
CASSLETSGKFDYEQYF,TGCGCCAGCAGCTTGGAAACTAGCGGGAAATTCGACTACGAGCAGTACTTC,TRBD2,TRBJ2-7,many,TRBV5-1
CASSFGENTEAFF,TGTGCCAGCAGCTTTGGGGAGAACACTGAAGCTTTCTTT,-,TRBJ1-1,-,TRBV7-3
CASSVVVNYGYTF,TGTGCCAGCAGTGTGGTAGTTAACTATGGCTACACCTTC,-,TRBJ1-2,many,TRBV6-1
CASSFYAVMNTEAFF,TGTGCCAGCAGCTTCTACGCGGTGATGAACACTGAAGCTTTCTTT,-,TRBJ1-1,many,TRBV7-8
CASSASSSSYNEQFF,TGTGCCAGCAGCGCATCTTCGAGCTCCTACAATGAGCAGTTCTTC,-,TRBJ2-1,many,TRBV2
CASSLGYGTDNTDTQYF,TGTGCCAGCAGCTTAGGTTATGGGACTGACAACACAGATACGCAGTATTTT,-,TRBJ2-3,few,TRBV11-2
CASSSSGGFSYNEQFF,TGTGCCAGCAGCAGTAGCGGGGGTTTCTCCTACAATGAGCAGTTCTTC,TRBD2,TRBJ2-1,few,TRBV11-3
CSASEDGETQYF,TGCAGTGCTAGTGAGGACGGAGAGACCCAGTACTTC,-,TRBJ2-5,-,TRBV20-1
CSARRLAMNEQFF,TGCAGTGCTAGACGGCTAGCAATGAATGAGCAGTTCTTC,-,TRBJ2-1,few,TRBV20-1
CAISGDYEQYF,TGTGCCATCAGTGGGGATTACGAGCAGTACTTC,-,TRBJ2-7,many,TRBV10-3
CSVRPDTGVYNEQFF,TGCAGCGTGCGACCAGACACTGGGGTCTACAATGAGCAGTTCTTC,-,TRBJ2-1,many,TRBV29-1
CASSLPGGSESGTDTQYF,TGTGCCAGCAGCCTCCCGGGGGGGAGCGAGTCGGGCACAGATACGCAGTATTTT,TRBD2,TRBJ2-3,many,TRBV7-8
CASQTEWYEQYF,TGTGCCAGCCAGACAGAATGGTACGAGCAGTACTTC,-,TRBJ2-7,few,TRBV2
CASSLEGLAGVEGTGELFF,TGTGCCAGCAGCTTAGAGGGACTAGCGGGAGTGGAGGGGACCGGGGAGCTGTTTTTT,TRBD2,TRBJ2-2,many,TRBV11-2
CSVKNSRDTYEQYF,TGCAGCGTAAAAAACTCACGGGATACCTACGAGCAGTACTTC,-,TRBJ2-7,many,TRBV29-1
CASSLRTSGSNEQFF,TGTGCCAGCAGTTTGAGGACTAGCGGGAGTAATGAGCAGTTCTTC,TRBD2,TRBJ2-1,many,TRBV28
CASRDRAQTGELFF,TGTGCCAGTCGGGACAGGGCCCAAACCGGGGAGCTGTTTTTT,TRBD1,TRBJ2-2,few,TRBV19
CASSQEGNRGWAGELFF,TGTGCCAGCAGCCAAGAGGGGAACAGGGGTTGGGCCGGGGAGCTGTTTTTT,TRBD1,TRBJ2-2,few,TRBV4-2
CASSFGRLGDTQYF,TGTGCCAGCAGCTTTGGGAGGCTGGGGGATACGCAGTATTTT,-,TRBJ2-3,-,TRBV5-8
CASSQDRITDTQYF,TGTGCCAGCAGCCAGGACAGGATCACAGATACGCAGTATTTT,TRBD1,TRBJ2-3,few,TRBV4-2
CASSQPGTGSLNEQYF,TGTGCCAGCAGCCAGCCAGGGACAGGGAGCCTAAACGAGCAGTACTTC,TRBD1,TRBJ2-7,many,TRBV7-9
CSVAPGDTQYF,TGCAGCGTTGCCCCGGGAGATACGCAGTATTTT,-,TRBJ2-3,many,TRBV29-1
CASSAGTYGNTIYF,TGTGCCAGCTCAGCGGGGACCTATGGAAACACCATATATTTT,-,TRBJ1-3,-,TRBV7-8
CASSLGRVYSNQPQHF,TGTGCCAGCAGCTTGGGCAGGGTATATAGCAATCAGCCCCAGCATTTT,-,TRBJ1-5,many,TRBV5-6
CASSLLDRGRLYF,TGTGCCAGCAGTTTGTTGGACAGGGGGCGCTTGTACTTC,TRBD1,TRBJ2-7,few,TRBV27
CAAWRGPSTDTQYF,TGTGCCGCATGGCGGGGTCCATCCACAGATACGCAGTATTTT,-,TRBJ2-3,many,TRBV27
CASSQGRTGTEAFF,TGCGCCAGCAGCCAGGGGAGGACAGGCACTGAAGCTTTCTTT,TRBD1,TRBJ1-1,-,TRBV4-1
CASSLGPGRNIQYF,TGTGCCAGCAGCTTAGGTCCGGGGAGAAACATTCAGTACTTC,-,TRBJ2-4,many,TRBV7-2
CASSQDSPGTGDEKLFF,TGCGCCAGCAGCCAAGATTCCCCCGGGACCGGGGATGAAAAACTGTTTTTT,-,TRBJ1-4,few,TRBV4-1
CASRGTAGYGYTF,TGTGCCAGTAGGGGGACAGCCGGCTATGGCTACACCTTC,TRBD1,TRBJ1-2,-,TRBV19
CSAPTPGIQETQYF,TGCAGTGCCCCTACACCCGGGATCCAAGAGACCCAGTACTTC,-,TRBJ2-5,many,TRBV20-1
CSARDGGTGNNQPQHF,TGCAGTGCTAGAGATGGGGGGACAGGCAATAATCAGCCCCAGCATTTT,TRBD1,TRBJ1-5,many,TRBV20-1
CASSSSLGGLRNEQFF,TGTGCCAGCAGCTCGTCGTTGGGGGGGCTGAGAAATGAGCAGTTCTTC,-,TRBJ2-1,-,TRBV11-2
CASSTPRGRRNEQFF,TGTGCCAGTAGTACTCCTCGGGGGCGCAGGAATGAGCAGTTCTTC,-,TRBJ2-1,few,TRBV19
CASNRGAGDQGTQYF,TGTGCCAGCAATCGAGGGGCGGGGGACCAAGGGACCCAGTACTTC,TRBD2,TRBJ2-5,many,TRBV9
CSASAGTTRDTQYF,TGCAGTGCCAGCGCCGGGACTACCAGGGATACGCAGTATTTT,TRBD2,TRBJ2-3,many,TRBV20-1
CSARDLRSSGGNEQFF,TGCAGTGCTAGAGATCTGAGGTCTAGCGGGGGGAATGAGCAGTTCTTC,TRBD2,TRBJ2-1,few,TRBV20-1
CARSLGRGGRAASAYNEQFF,TGTGCCAGAAGCTTGGGAAGGGGCGGGAGGGCCGCCTCGGCCTACAATGAGCAGTTCTTC,TRBD2,TRBJ2-1,-,TRBV5-3
CASILSGLGGGTGELFF,TGTGCCAGCATCCTTAGCGGGCTGGGAGGCGGCACCGGGGAGCTGTTTTTT,TRBD2,TRBJ2-2,-,TRBV7-2
CASSILLGTGELFF,TGTGCCAGCAGCATACTCCTCGGCACCGGGGAGCTGTTTTTT,-,TRBJ2-2,many,TRBV12-3/TRBV12-4
CASSPRTGKGETQYF,TGTGCCAGCTCACCCCGGACAGGGAAAGGAGAGACCCAGTACTTC,TRBD1,TRBJ2-5,-,TRBV18
CSARPVAGGITDTQYF,TGCAGTGCTAGACCCGTCGCGGGAGGAATCACAGATACGCAGTATTTT,TRBD2,TRBJ2-3,many,TRBV20-1
CASNGRRMNTEAFF,TGTGCCAGCAACGGGCGGCGGATGAACACTGAAGCTTTCTTT,-,TRBJ1-1,few,TRBV2
CASRAGTGASNEQFF,TGTGCCAGCAGGGCCGGGACAGGGGCCTCCAATGAGCAGTTCTTC,TRBD1,TRBJ2-1,many,TRBV2
CASSWDPGSTETQYF,TGCGCCAGCAGCTGGGACCCAGGGAGCACCGAGACCCAGTACTTC,-,TRBJ2-5,-,TRBV5-1
CASSLLGRAQPQHF,TGTGCCAGCAGTTTATTGGGGAGGGCTCAGCCCCAGCATTTT,-,TRBJ1-5,few,TRBV28
CASSLNLAGVSFNEQFF,TGTGCCAGCAGCTTAAATCTAGCGGGAGTAAGTTTCAATGAGCAGTTCTTC,TRBD2,TRBJ2-1,many,TRBV11-2
CASSNGAGHRYEQYF,TGTGCCAGCAGCAATGGGGCGGGACACCGATACGAGCAGTACTTC,-,TRBJ2-7,many,TRBV21-1
CASSSVTAYSYEQYF,TGTGCCAGCAGTTCAGTGACAGCCTACTCCTACGAGCAGTACTTC,-,TRBJ2-7,-,TRBV27
CASSLGGQGAEQYF,TGCGCCAGCAGCTTGGGAGGACAGGGCGCCGAGCAGTACTTC,TRBD1,TRBJ2-7,many,TRBV5-1
CSASIKTGLTYNEQFF,TGCAGTGCTTCTATTAAGACAGGACTAACCTACAATGAGCAGTTCTTC,-,TRBJ2-1,many,TRBV20-1
CSALVQSVNSPLHF,TGCAGTGCCCTGGTACAGTCCGTGAATTCACCCCTCCACTTT,-,TRBJ1-6,-,TRBV20-1
CASSPGSGEKLFF,TGTGCCAGCTCACCAGGGTCGGGCGAAAAACTGTTTTTT,-,TRBJ1-4,few,TRBV18
CASSPLSGADTQYF,TGTGCCAGCTCACCACTTTCAGGGGCAGATACGCAGTATTTT,-,TRBJ2-3,many,TRBV18